Each of the 18 T cell receptor beta chains below was sequenced from the same sample in a study of spatial heterogeneity in lung cancer (dated by TCRdb to between 2018 and 2020). In the paper's terms, the time point label means: sample taken at primary tumor resection. Libraries were prepared through 5' RACE. The instrument given in TCRdb is NextSeq 500. The public reads were run again by TCRdb, first through fastp at Q25 and then through MiXCR, and only productive beta chains were kept. Rows matching on CDR3 protein sequence are summarized as one entry with the most common DNA and genes. The sample table records around 37,000 distinct CDR3 sequences; about 7% of these occur just once. The ten largest clones add up to approximately 28% of the sample. The input for sequencing was PBMCs, taken at surgery. The receptors were gathered from a female donor with early-stage non-small cell lung cancer.

In this sample, this clonotype turned up many times. The chain couples TRBV29-1 to TRBJ2-2; D possibly corresponds to TRBD1 (6 bases). Germline V CDR1 and CDR2: SQVTM, ANQGSEA. Trimming took 5 bases from V and 1 from J, leaving 11 bases between them. CDR3 length equals 14 residues. The CDR3 nucleotides are TGCAGCGTTTCAGGACAGCGGAACACCGGGGAGCTGTTTTTT. Its protein product is CSVSGQRNTGELFF.

This clonotype was recorded at least ten times. The J gene is TRBJ1-2, the V gene TRBV5-4; D call uncertain. Germline lookup yields CDR1 SGHNT and CDR2 YYREEE (reference sequence). V was trimmed by 0 bases and J by 7 bases, leaving 13 bases between them. This CDR3 is 14 amino acids long. The CDR3, as DNA: TGTGCCAGCAGCTTGGGGACTCACCGGGGTGGCTACACCTTC. It specifies CASSLGTHRGGYTF.

This clonotype was counted at least ten times. The chain recombines TRBV6-2 or TRBV6-3 with TRBJ2-5; 8 positions match TRBD1. Trimming removed 5 bases from V and 4 bases from J; junction bases left unmatched: 9. The CDR3 loop spans 15 amino acids. Germline assignment: CDR1 MNHEY and CDR2 SVGEGT. The DNA for the CDR3 is TGTGCCAGCAGTACGGGACAGGTTGGAGGAGAGACCCAGTACTTC. Its translation: CASSTGQVGGETQYF.

There are a few counts of this clonotype. The V call is TRBV10-3, the J call TRBJ1-1; D is ambiguous. V was shortened by 4 bases and J by 5 bases, with 11 bases between the two germline ends. Germline CDR1 and CDR2: ENHRY and SYGVKD. The CDR3 is 13 residues long. The CDR3 DNA sequence: TGTGCCATCAGTGGTGTAGGGAGAACTGAAGCTTTCTTT. This sequence encodes CAISGVGRTEAFF.

The genes are TRBV5-1 and TRBJ2-5; D is possibly TRBD2 (6 bases). The CDR3 is 15 residues long. Trimming cost V 5 bases and J 4 bases, with 18 bases left between them. Germline V gives CDR1 SGHRS, CDR2 YFSETQ. Here the CDR3 DNA reads TGCGCCAGCAGAGCGGTAGCACGGGAGAGAGAGACCCAGTACTTC. This encodes CASRAVARERETQYF.

At least ten counts were recorded for this clonotype. The chain is built from TRBV18 and TRBJ2-5; D ambiguous. The V and J ends lost 3 bases and 5 bases respectively, with 10 bases between them. The CDR3 is made up of 13 amino acids. Per germline, CDR1 KGHSH and CDR2 LQKENI. CDR3 loop: CASSPVSSETQYF. CDR3 nucleotides: TGTGCCAGCTCACCCGTTAGTTCCGAGACCCAGTACTTC.

This clonotype was recorded many times. The chain recombines TRBV27 with TRBJ1-1; possibly TRBD1 for D (5 bases). Germline V gene data show CDR1 as MNHEY and CDR2 as SMNVEV (reference sequence). The CDR3 loop spans 14 amino acids. Trimming took 2 bases from V and 5 from J, leaving 12 bases between them. Here the CDR3 reads CASSLGAGETEAFF. The CDR3 bases are TGTGCCAGCAGTTTAGGTGCGGGGGAAACTGAAGCTTTCTTT.

This clonotype was counted ten times or more. The rearrangement uses TRBV5-1 and TRBJ1-2, with D tentatively TRBD1 (6 bases). This CDR3 has 14 residues. Trimming pared 6 bases from V and 4 bases from J, leaving 16 bases between. Germline V gene sequence: CDR1 SGHRS, CDR2 YFSETQ. CDR3 protein: CASMSGPGAYGYTF. The CDR3 coding sequence is TGCGCCAGCATGTCAGGCCCAGGGGCCTATGGCTACACCTTC.

In its sample, this clonotype ranks as medium-sized. This rearrangement joins TRBV19 to TRBJ2-2; no firm D call. The CDR3 contains 13 residues. Germline lookup yields CDR1 LNHDA and CDR2 SQIVND (reference sequence). V was pared by 5 bases and J by 5 bases, with 9 bases between. This CDR3 reads CASSPGGTGELFF. In DNA form, the CDR3 reads TGTGCCAGTAGTCCCGGTGGGACCGGGGAGCTGTTTTTT. The full variable domain, completed using reference TRBV19 and TRBJ2-2, is DGGITQSPKYLFRKEGQNVTLSCEQNLNHDAMYWYRQDPGQGLRLIYYSQIVNDFQKGDIAEGYSVSREKKESFPLTVTSAQKNPTAFYLCASSPGGTGELFFGEGSRLTVL.

The chain joins TRBV12-3 or TRBV12-4 to TRBJ1-5; TRBD1 agrees at 7 bases. Losses at the gene ends were 6 bases for V and 6 bases for J; bases not matched to a gene: 11. The CDR3 sequence is 15 residues long. DNA for the CDR3: TGTGCCAGCAGCTTGCAACAGGGGATGGGTCAGCCCCAGCATTTT. Translating it yields CASSLQQGMGQPQHF.

CDR3 amino acids: CSAKNRGLYTDTQYF. The CDR3 nucleotides read TGCAGTGCTAAGAACAGGGGGCTTTACACAGATACGCAGTATTTT. The chain has TRBV20-1 and TRBJ2-3; 9 positions agree with TRBD1. The V gene end was trimmed by 4 bases and the J gene end by 2 bases; junction bases not matched to a gene: 7. The CDR3 is made up of 15 amino acids. Per germline, CDR1 DFQATT and CDR2 SNEGSKA (reference sequence).

This clonotype was detected many times. The chain recombines TRBV5-1 with TRBJ1-5; 7 nucleotides agree with TRBD1. CDR1 is SGHRS and CDR2 is YFSETQ in the germline V gene. This CDR3 spans 15 amino acids. V lost 0 bases to trimming and J lost 3 bases; unmatched junction nucleotides: 3. CDR3 sequence (DNA): TGCGCCAGCAGCTTGGGGGACAGTGCCAATCAGCCCCAGCATTTT. Its protein is CASSLGDSANQPQHF.

The rearrangement links TRBV6-1 to TRBJ2-3; possibly TRBD1 for D (5 bases). CDR3 length: 13 amino acids. The germline CDR1 and CDR2 sequences are MNHNS and SASEGT. Trimming shortened V by 4 bases and J by 5 bases, and 10 bases separated the two germline ends. CDR3 nucleotide sequence: TGTGCCAGCAGTGCGAGGACAATAGATACGCAGTATTTT. Its translation is CASSARTIDTQYF.

This clonotype was detected ten times or more. This chain joins TRBV6-5 and TRBJ2-4; 7 nucleotides match TRBD2. After removal of 0 bases from V and 9 bases from J, the junction contained 8 bases not matched to a gene. Germline V gene sequence: CDR1 MNHEY, CDR2 SVGAGI. The CDR3 sequence is 15 residues long. The CDR3 loop is CASSYSGGSGSIQYF. CDR3 nucleotide sequence: TGTGCCAGCAGTTACTCCGGCGGGAGTGGGAGCATTCAGTACTTC.

This clonotype was seen repeatedly, ten times or more. The chain employs TRBV7-9 and TRBJ2-7; possible D gene TRBD1, 6 bases. Per germline, CDR1 SEHNR and CDR2 FQNEAQ (reference sequence). The V and J ends lost 1 base and 5 bases respectively, with 12 bases between them. The CDR3 is made up of 14 amino acids. CDR3 protein: CASSLVGQGNEQYF. The CDR3 DNA reads TGTGCCAGCAGCTTAGTAGGCCAGGGGAACGAGCAGTACTTC.

The CDR3 loop is CASSETGISYEQYF. Written as DNA, the CDR3 is TGTGCCAGCAGCGAAACAGGAATCTCCTACGAGCAGTACTTC. The chain couples TRBV7-9 to TRBJ2-7, with D possibly matching TRBD1 (5 bases). The CDR3 has 14 residues. Trimming took off 5 bases at V and 0 bases at J, with 11 bases between the two ends. The germline V gene encodes CDR1 SEHNR and CDR2 FQNEAQ (reference sequence). Based on the CDR3 plus reference TRBV7-9 and TRBJ2-7, the full variable domain is DTGVSQNPRHKITKRGQNVTFRCDPISEHNRLYWYRQTLGQGPEFLTYFQNEAQLEKSRLLSDRFSAERPKGSFSTLEIQRTEQGDSAMYLCASSETGISYEQYFGPGTRLTVT.

In this sample, this clonotype turned up many times. The V call is TRBV6-5, the J call TRBJ2-1, with D uncertain. The germline gives CDR1 MNHEY, CDR2 SVGAGI. This CDR3 has 13 residues. With 3 bases removed from V and 7 bases from J, the gap between germline ends came to 10 bases. CDR3: CASSYPDGNEQFF. The CDR3 nucleotides are TGTGCCAGCAGTTATCCCGATGGGAATGAGCAGTTCTTC.

The CDR3 region has the DNA TGTGCCAGCAGCCGAAAAAGACAGGGGTACGAGCAGTACTTC. Amino acid sequence: CASSRKRQGYEQYF. The rearrangement uses TRBV3-1 and TRBJ2-7, with 8 nucleotides matching TRBD1. The CDR3 length is 14 residues. The germline V gene has CDR1 LGHDT and CDR2 YNNKEL (reference sequence). Trimming cost V 4 bases and J 4 bases; bases outside gene matches: 6.